This entry features one T cell receptor beta chain sequence. What it binds is not known. Amplification used 60 Vbeta primers and 13 Jbeta primers. Repertoires were generated with immunoSEQ multiplex PCR, while TCRdb's copy carries only in-frame clones and drops some. The top ten clones hold 1.2% of a sample with 100,000 or so clones, roughly 84% of them seen once. There are 16 residues in the CDR3. Trimming took off 3 bases at V and 5 bases at J, with 16 bases between the two ends. Germline assignment: CDR1 KGHSH and CDR2 LQKENI. This sample is drawn from a study of cytomegalovirus exposure and HLA in healthy donors. Study findings and constraints: An analysis that was carried out later associated fewer than 20,000 TCR beta sequences with HLA alleles at 0.05 false discovery rate. About 87% or about 30% of the time was how often most TCR beta V segments were productive, according to an earlier analysis.

V and J are TRBV18 and TRBJ1-4; weak D call: TRBD1 (5 bases). This receptor was obtained from a woman aged 18-30 years in good health and CMV-seronegative. Source material: PBMCs. CDR3 region: CASSPRRQGSNEKLFF. The CDR3 bases are TGTGCCAGCTCACCCCGGCGGCAGGGATCGAATGAAAAACTGTTTTTT.